These T cell receptor beta chains were read from a single sample in a study of human T cells and chemical hapten exposure. TCRdb redid the calling of the RACE reads with MiXCR, one entry per CDR3 protein. The table shows about 270,000 distinct CDR3 sequences, with almost 8% occurring only once. The material sequenced was whole blood, taken in connection with sensitization to the hapten diphenylcyclopropenone (DPC). The receptor source for this set is a young man with alopecia areata. Some clones in this sample may be carry-over from other donors' samples. Both conserved end residues are part of each CDR3. Each record gives: CDR3 DNA, CDR3 protein, J gene, clone size, V gene, D gene. D genes are given only for firm matches. Clone size is given for some rows only: seen once, a few or many times, or a class if the clone is expanded.

TGTGCCAGCAGCTTTACAGGGGACCCCACAGATACGCAGTATTTT CASSFTGDPTDTQYF TRBJ2-3 - TRBV11-2 TRBD1
TGTGCCAGCAGCCCCAGGGGGGGGTTTCGGGGAGCTTTCTTT CASSPRGGFRGAFF TRBJ1-1 - TRBV7-9 TRBD1
TGCAGTGCTACCACCGGGACAGGCCAGCCCCAGCATTTT CSATTGTGQPQHF TRBJ1-5 - TRBV20-1 TRBD1
TGTGCCAGCAGCTTATGGGGAGGGGGCGATCAGCCCCAGCATTTT CASSLWGGGDQPQHF TRBJ1-5 many TRBV7-2 TRBD1
TGTGCCAGCAGTTATATTTTCCGGGACAGGGACGGCTACACCTTC CASSYIFRDRDGYTF TRBJ1-2 many TRBV28 TRBD1
TGTGCCAGCAGTTTAGGACTAGCGGGGAGTGGGGAGCAGTTCTTC CASSLGLAGSGEQFF TRBJ2-1 few TRBV12-3/TRBV12-4 TRBD2
TGTGCCAGCTCACCCCCGAACGGACTGACACCCACCGGGGAGCTGTTTTTT CASSPPNGLTPTGELFF TRBJ2-2 few TRBV18 -
TGTGCCAGCTCACTAGAGGGATCCTATACTCTATCCTACAATGAGCAGTTCTTC CASSLEGSYTLSYNEQFF TRBJ2-1 few TRBV18 -
TGTGCCAGCAGCCCTACCCCAGCTGAAGCTTTCTTT CASSPTPAEAFF TRBJ1-1 many TRBV11-2 -
TGTGCCAGCAGCTTAGGGGTAGAAGAGACCCAGTACTTC CASSLGVEETQYF TRBJ2-5 many TRBV7-2 -
TGCAGTGCTAGCCCGGGCATACAAGAGACCCAGTACTTC CSASPGIQETQYF TRBJ2-5 few TRBV20-1 -
TGTGCCATCACCGGACAGTTAGCTAACTATGGCTACACCTTC CAITGQLANYGYTF TRBJ1-2 - TRBV10-3 -
TGTGCCATCAGTGGGGCCAGTAGCTCCGAGACCCAGTACTTC CAISGASSSETQYF TRBJ2-5 - TRBV10-3 -
TGTGCCAGCAGCTTGCTGGCTGTGGGTAATAGCAATCAGCCCCAGCATTTT CASSLLAVGNSNQPQHF TRBJ1-5 few TRBV5-6 -
TGTGCCAGCAGCTTCCTAGCGGAGATCACAGATACGCAGTATTTT CASSFLAEITDTQYF TRBJ2-3 - TRBV7-2 TRBD2
TGTGCCAGCAGGTCTGTTAGCGCCTTACAAGAGACCCAGTACTTC CASRSVSALQETQYF TRBJ2-5 - TRBV12-3/TRBV12-4 -
TGTGCCAGCAGCTCCATTCGACAGGGGCAAGGCACTGAAGCTTTCTTT CASSSIRQGQGTEAFF TRBJ1-1 few TRBV11-2 TRBD1
TGTGCCAGCTCAGGAGGTGGACAGCCGACTGAAGCTTTCTTT CASSGGGQPTEAFF TRBJ1-1 - TRBV18 -
TGTGCCAGACGAGGGGGCTCTGGGGCCAACGTCCTGACTTTC CARRGGSGANVLTF TRBJ2-6 few TRBV7-2 -
TGCAGCGTTGACAGCAACTACGAGCAGTACTTC CSVDSNYEQYF TRBJ2-7 - TRBV29-1 -
TGCGCCAGCAGTGGACTGACGAACACCGGGGAGCTGTTTTTT CASSGLTNTGELFF TRBJ2-2 - TRBV5-1 -
TGTGCCAGCAGCTCCCAGGCGCAAAATCAGCCCCAGCATTTT CASSSQAQNQPQHF TRBJ1-5 - TRBV11-2 -
TGCGCCAGCAGCCCACCTGAGGATGGGACTAATGAAAAACTGTTTTTT CASSPPEDGTNEKLFF TRBJ1-4 many TRBV4-3 -
TGTGCCACCAGCAGAGTAGCAGGGACAGGGGGCTCTACGCAGTATTTT CATSRVAGTGGSTQYF TRBJ2-3 few TRBV15 TRBD1
TGTGCCATCACCACGGACCGATCCCAGCCCCAGCATTTT CAITTDRSQPQHF TRBJ1-5 few TRBV10-3 -
TGTGCCAGCAGGAATCGGGCGCCGAGGGGCTACACCTTC CASRNRAPRGYTF TRBJ1-2 many TRBV28 -